This TCR beta chain was identified in a study of shared clonotypes between healthy human individuals. Germline CDR1 is WSHSY and CDR2 is SAAADI. This CDR3 is 14 amino acids long. This clone was seen only a few times. Nashville, Tennessee was home to all donors, who were Caucasian adults. When samples were unsorted, 70 million to 95 million PBMCs were used for genomic DNA. The assay was immunoSEQ multiplex PCR, and TCRdb's table has in-frame clones only and misses some. In the table there are 450,000 to 600,000 clones, 65% to 80% of which are singletons. The rearrangement links TRBV10-2 to TRBJ2-5, with D unresolved. The DNA end lines up better with TRBJ2-7; the J call may be wrong. This sequence was found in a woman in her thirties or forties in good health. Some clones in this sample may be carry-over from other donors' samples. The sequenced material came from PBMCs. The CDR3, as DNA: TGCGCCAGCAGTGATTTGGACGGAGCCTACGAGCAGTACTTC. Translation: CASSDLDGAYEQYF.